The 18 T cell receptor beta chains presented below share a single source sample, sequenced in a study of T cells in localized non-small cell lung cancer. Clones were sequenced by immunoSEQ multiplex PCR, and TCRdb holds only the in-frame ones, with some missing. The sample lists tens of thousands of clones, 88% seen once, with roughly 2.5% in the top ten. The specimen comprised peripheral blood, sampled before any cancer treatment. The source of these receptors is a female donor at least 60 years old with stage I squamous cell lung carcinoma.

This clone was seen a handful of times. CDR3 sequence (DNA): TGTGCCAGTAGCTCGCCGACGAGCACAGATACGCAGTATTTT. Translation: CASSSPTSTDTQYF. The chain joins TRBV19 to TRBJ2-3; D gene unclear. The germline V gene encodes CDR1 LNHDA and CDR2 SQIVND (reference sequence). The length of the CDR3 is 14 residues. V lost 6 bases, J lost 0 bases, and 10 bases lay in between.

The chain combines TRBV18 with TRBJ1-2; 9 bases line up with TRBD1. Trimming took 3 bases from V and 2 from J; bases not matched to a gene: 4. Germline CDR1 reads KGHSH; CDR2 reads LQKENI. The CDR3 is made up of 15 amino acids. In DNA, the CDR3 is TGTGCCAGCTCACCTGCAGGACAGGGGAACTATGGCTACACCTTC. It encodes CASSPAGQGNYGYTF.

The chain recombines TRBV18 with TRBJ1-2, with a possible D match to TRBD1 (6 bases). V lost 5 bases to trimming and J lost 2 bases, with 12 bases between them. Germline V gives CDR1 KGHSH, CDR2 LQKENI. The CDR3 loop spans 14 amino acids. The CDR3 DNA follows: TGTGCCAGCTCAGAACAGGGCCGAAACTATGGCTACACCTTC. Protein product: CASSEQGRNYGYTF.

Only one count was recorded for this clone. The chain combines TRBV5-1 with TRBJ2-7; maybe TRBD1 (6 bases). V was trimmed by 6 bases and J by 3 bases, leaving 22 bases between them. There are 16 residues in the CDR3. CDR1 and CDR2 (germline): SGHRS, YFSETQ. CDR3 sequence: CASNPQQGGVNYEQYF. The CDR3 DNA is TGCGCCAGCAACCCCCAACAGGGTGGGGTGAACTACGAGCAGTACTTC.

This rearrangement joins TRBV5-6 to TRBJ2-3, with no clear D. V was clipped by 1 base and J by 5 bases, with 11 bases between them. Germline loops: CDR1 SGHDT, CDR2 YYEEEE. The CDR3 is 14 residues long. The CDR3, as DNA: TGTGCCAGCAGCTTGTGGCCAGAACTAGATACGCAGTATTTT. It encodes CASSLWPELDTQYF.

V and J are TRBV7-9 and TRBJ1-4; D is unresolved. Between the trimmed V and J ends, which lost 10 bases and 0 bases, there was a span of 18 bases. Looked up from germline, CDR1 is SEHNR and CDR2 is FQNEAQ (reference sequence). The CDR3 length is 16 residues. CDR3 nucleotide sequence: TGTGCCACCCCTCCGACTGGATCAGCAACTAATGAAAAACTGTTTTTT. This codes for CATPPTGSATNEKLFF. Based on the CDR3 plus reference TRBV7-9 and TRBJ1-4, the full variable domain is DTGVSQNPRHKITKRGQNVTFRCDPISEHNRLYWYRQTLGQGPEFLTYFQNEAQLEKSRLLSDRFSAERPKGSFSTLEIQRTEQGDSAMYLCATPPTGSATNEKLFFGSGTQLSVL.

This clone has only a few counts. The chain recombines TRBV5-1 with TRBJ2-7, with unresolved D. V dropped 6 bases and J dropped 2 bases, with 12 bases sitting between them. This CDR3 is built from 13 residues. Per germline, CDR1 SGHRS and CDR2 YFSETQ. The CDR3 is CASNPDGTYEQYF. The CDR3 nucleotides read TGCGCCAGCAACCCGGACGGAACCTACGAGCAGTACTTC.

The chain is built from TRBV6-5 and TRBJ1-5, with D uncertain. The V gene's germline CDR1 is MNHEY and CDR2 SVGAGI. This CDR3 has 13 residues. Trimming took off 10 bases at V and 2 bases at J, with 12 bases between the two ends. For the CDR3, the DNA is TGTGCCACCGCTAGGGTGGGCAATCAGCCCCAGCATTTT. Protein product: CATARVGNQPQHF.

The CDR3 DNA reads TGTGCCAGCTCATCGACCTGGGGGCGGGGGACCGAAAAACTGTTTTTT. Protein: CASSSTWGRGTEKLFF. The chain joins TRBV18 to TRBJ1-4, with D perhaps TRBD1 (6 bases). This CDR3 region has 16 residues. V gave up 5 bases and J gave up 8 bases, with 21 bases separating them. Germline V CDR1 and CDR2: KGHSH, LQKENI. The complete variable domain, with remaining parts taken from reference TRBV18 and TRBJ1-4, reads NAGVMQNPRHLVRRRGQEARLRCSPMKGHSHVYWYRQLPEEGLKFMVYLQKENIIDESGMPKERFSAEFPKEGPSILRIQQVVRGDSAAYFCASSSTWGRGTEKLFFGSGTQLSVL.

The rearrangement links TRBV6-5 to TRBJ2-1; 10 nucleotides align to TRBD2. J was trimmed by 10 bases and V by 6 bases; bases with no gene match: 12. The length of the CDR3 is 15 residues. The V gene's germline CDR1 is MNHEY and CDR2 SVGAGI. CDR3 in amino acids: CASSPSSSGSREQFF. In nucleotides, the CDR3 is TGTGCCAGCAGCCCAAGCTCTAGCGGGAGTCGGGAGCAGTTCTTC.

The CDR3 loop reads CASGGRRDTGELFF. In nucleotides, the CDR3 is TGTGCCAGTGGCGGGAGGAGGGACACCGGGGAGCTGTTTTTT. The V and J genes are TRBV19 and TRBJ2-2; 8 bases line up with TRBD2. The J segment lost 3 bases and the V segment lost 8 bases, leaving 5 bases of the junction unmatched. The V gene's germline CDR1 is LNHDA and CDR2 SQIVND (reference sequence). This CDR3 has 14 amino acids.

V is TRBV7-3 and J is TRBJ1-2; perhaps TRBD1 as D (6 bases). Germline-derived CDR1 and CDR2 are SGHTA and FQGTGA. The V and J ends lost 4 bases and 6 bases respectively, with 12 bases between them. The CDR3 loop spans 13 amino acids. CDR3 DNA: TGTGCCAGCAGCTCATACAGGGTGGATGGCTACACCTTC. Translated: CASSSYRVDGYTF.

The V call is TRBV5-4, the J call TRBJ2-4; no firm D call. CDR1 and CDR2 from the germline V gene are SGHNT and YYREEE (reference sequence). The CDR3 has 15 residues. V gave up 0 bases and J gave up 0 bases, with 7 bases separating them. The CDR3 region is CASSLGALAKNIQYF. The CDR3 DNA follows: TGTGCCAGCAGCTTGGGGGCGTTAGCCAAAAACATTCAGTACTTC.

V and J are TRBV18 and TRBJ2-7, with 9 bases that match TRBD2. Trimming cost V 3 bases and J 4 bases; bases outside gene matches: 7. This CDR3 spans 15 amino acids. In germline, CDR1 is KGHSH, CDR2 LQKENI. The DNA for the CDR3 is TGTGCCAGCTCACCCGGGACTAGCTATTTTTACGAGCAGTACTTC. It translates to CASSPGTSYFYEQYF.

The chain joins TRBV29-1 to TRBJ2-1, with 8 bases lining up with TRBD2. V dropped 5 bases and J dropped 0; count of bases not matched to a gene: 15. The CDR3 is 18 amino acids. Germline V gene data show CDR1 as SQVTM and CDR2 as ANQGSEA. The CDR3 region has the DNA TGCAGCGTTCTACCGGGGCTAGCGGGTGCATCCTCCTACAATGAGCAGTTCTTC. It specifies CSVLPGLAGASSYNEQFF.

J is TRBJ2-2 and V is TRBV27, with 11 positions matching TRBD2. V lost 8 bases and J lost 2; bases outside the gene matches: 4. Germline CDR1 is MNHEY and CDR2 is SMNVEV (reference sequence). This CDR3 contains 15 residues. The CDR3: CASWGLAENTGELFF. CDR3 sequence (DNA): TGTGCCAGCTGGGGACTAGCGGAAAACACCGGGGAGCTGTTTTTT.

This chain uses TRBV19 with TRBJ1-1; the D gene is possibly TRBD1 (6 bases). The V end lost 5 bases, the J end lost 0 bases, and 16 bases lay between the germline ends. The length of the CDR3 is 16 residues. Germline V lookup: CDR1 LNHDA, CDR2 SQIVND (reference sequence). CDR3 bases: TGTGCCAGTAGTTCGCGGCAGGGGCCCATGAACACTGAAGCTTTCTTT. Translated, it gives CASSSRQGPMNTEAFF.

V gene TRBV5-1 combines with J gene TRBJ2-2, with a tentative D call TRBD2 (6 bases). CDR1 is SGHRS, CDR2 YFSETQ, per germline. The CDR3 consists of 16 residues. V was clipped by 6 bases and J by 5 bases, with 20 bases between them. CDR3 amino acids: CASTLDGGVITGELFF. DNA for the CDR3: TGCGCCAGCACCCTTGACGGGGGAGTGATAACCGGGGAGCTGTTTTTT.